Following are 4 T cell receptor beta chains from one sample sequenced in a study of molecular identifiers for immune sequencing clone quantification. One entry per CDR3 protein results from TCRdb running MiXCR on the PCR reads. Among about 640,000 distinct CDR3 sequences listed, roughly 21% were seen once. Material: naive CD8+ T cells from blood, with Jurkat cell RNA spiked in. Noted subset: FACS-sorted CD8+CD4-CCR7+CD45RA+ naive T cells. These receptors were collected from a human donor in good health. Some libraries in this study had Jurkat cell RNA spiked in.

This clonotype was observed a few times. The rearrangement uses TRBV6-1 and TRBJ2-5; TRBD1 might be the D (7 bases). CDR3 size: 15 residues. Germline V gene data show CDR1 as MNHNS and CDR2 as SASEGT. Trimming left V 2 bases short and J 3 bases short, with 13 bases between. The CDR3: CASSEWGDRKETQYF. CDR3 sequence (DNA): TGTGCCAGCAGTGAATGGGGGGACAGAAAAGAGACCCAGTACTTC.

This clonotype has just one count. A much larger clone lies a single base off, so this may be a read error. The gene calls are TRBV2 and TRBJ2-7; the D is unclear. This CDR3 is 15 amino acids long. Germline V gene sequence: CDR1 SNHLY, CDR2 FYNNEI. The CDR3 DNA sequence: TGTGCCGGCAGTGAGTCGTTGGACCGACCCTACGAGCAGTACTTC. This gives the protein CAGSESLDRPYEQYF. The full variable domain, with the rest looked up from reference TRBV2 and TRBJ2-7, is EPEVTQTPSHQVTQMGQEVILRCVPISNHLYFYWYRQILGQKVEFLVSFYNNEISEKSEIFDDQFSVERPDGSNFTLKIRSTKLEDSAMYFCAGSESLDRPYEQYFGPGTRLTVT.

The CDR3 nucleotides read TGTGCCAGCTCACCAGATGGGTACCATGGCTACACCTTC. Translating gives CASSPDGYHGYTF. This chain links TRBV18 with TRBJ1-2; D remains unclear. Germline V gene lookup returns CDR1 KGHSH and CDR2 LQKENI. The CDR3 has 13 residues. V was clipped by 2 bases and J by 6 bases, with 10 bases between them.

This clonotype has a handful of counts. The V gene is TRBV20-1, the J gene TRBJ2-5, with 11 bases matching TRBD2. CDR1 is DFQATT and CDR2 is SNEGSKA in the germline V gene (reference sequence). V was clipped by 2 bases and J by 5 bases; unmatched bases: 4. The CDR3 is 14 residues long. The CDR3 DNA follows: TGCAGTGCTAGAACTAGCGGGAGCGGGGAGACCCAGTACTTC. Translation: CSARTSGSGETQYF.